This entry features one T cell receptor (beta chain) sequence. Its specificity is not known. CDR3 length: 15 amino acids. The germline CDR1 and CDR2 sequences are LNHDA and SQIVND (reference sequence). V trimming: 2 bases; J trimming: 2 bases; junction bases outside the gene matches: 3. This record comes from a study of radiotherapy plus CTLA-4 blockade in lung cancer. General study points: There was expansion of tumor-derived TCR clones in blood after radiotherapy plus ipilimumab.

Libraries were prepared by immunoSEQ multiplex PCR; TCRdb keeps only in-frame clonotypes and omits some of them. The repertoire holds roughly 75,000 clones, with approximately 80% as singletons. This material consisted of peripheral blood, taken from a patient treated with radiotherapy plus ipilimumab. The chain has TRBV19 and TRBJ2-5; 9 bases fit TRBD2. This TCR derives from a human donor with non-small cell lung cancer who had stable disease on radiotherapy plus ipilimumab. The CDR3 protein is CASSIRTSAQETQYF. The CDR3 DNA is TGTGCCAGTAGTATAAGGACTAGCGCTCAAGAGACCCAGTACTTC. Drawing the rest from reference TRBV19 and TRBJ2-5, the complete variable domain is DGGITQSPKYLFRKEGQNVTLSCEQNLNHDAMYWYRQDPGQGLRLIYYSQIVNDFQKGDIAEGYSVSREKKESFPLTVTSAQKNPTAFYLCASSIRTSAQETQYFGPGTRLLVL.